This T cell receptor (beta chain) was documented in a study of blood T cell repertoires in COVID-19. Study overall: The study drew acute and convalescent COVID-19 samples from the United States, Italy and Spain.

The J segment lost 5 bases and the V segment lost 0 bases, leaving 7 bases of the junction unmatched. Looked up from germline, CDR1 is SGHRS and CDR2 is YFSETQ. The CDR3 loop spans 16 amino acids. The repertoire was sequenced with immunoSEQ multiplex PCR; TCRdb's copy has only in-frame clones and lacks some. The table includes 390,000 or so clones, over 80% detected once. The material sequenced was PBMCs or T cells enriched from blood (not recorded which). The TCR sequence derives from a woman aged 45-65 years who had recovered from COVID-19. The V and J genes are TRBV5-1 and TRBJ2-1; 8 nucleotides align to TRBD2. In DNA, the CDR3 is TGCGCCAGCAGCTTGGGTGGTAGCGGGGTAGACAATGAGCAGTTCTTC. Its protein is CASSLGGSGVDNEQFF.